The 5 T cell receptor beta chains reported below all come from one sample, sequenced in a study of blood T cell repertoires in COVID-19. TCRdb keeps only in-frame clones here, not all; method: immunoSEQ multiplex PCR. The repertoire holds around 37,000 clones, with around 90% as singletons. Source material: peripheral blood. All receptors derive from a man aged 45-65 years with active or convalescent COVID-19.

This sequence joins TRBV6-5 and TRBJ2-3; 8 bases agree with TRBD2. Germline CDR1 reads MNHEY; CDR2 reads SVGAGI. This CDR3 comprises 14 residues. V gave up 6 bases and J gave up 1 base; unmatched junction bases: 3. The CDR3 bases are TGTGCCAGCAGCCGAGCGGGGGGCACAGATACGCAGTATTTT. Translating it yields CASSRAGGTDTQYF.

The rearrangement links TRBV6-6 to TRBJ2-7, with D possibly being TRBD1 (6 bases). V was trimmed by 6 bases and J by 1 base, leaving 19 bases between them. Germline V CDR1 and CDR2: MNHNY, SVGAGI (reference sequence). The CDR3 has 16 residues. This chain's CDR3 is CASRSNRASYSYEQYF. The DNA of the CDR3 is TGTGCCAGCAGAAGCAACAGGGCCTCCTATTCCTACGAGCAGTACTTC.

The CDR3, as DNA: TGTGCCACCAGCAGTGGGCAGGCCTACGAGCAGTACTTC. Translation: CATSSGQAYEQYF. The J gene is TRBJ2-7, the V gene TRBV15; D remains unclear. CDR1 and CDR2 from the germline V gene are LNHNV and YYDKDF (reference sequence). Trimming removed 3 bases from V and 2 bases from J, with 8 bases in between. This CDR3 has 13 residues. Variable domain in full (rest from reference TRBV15 and TRBJ2-7): DAMVIQNPRYQVTQFGKPVTLSCSQTLNHNVMYWYQQKSSQAPKLLFHYYDKDFNNEADTPDNFQSRRPNTSFCFLDIRSPGLGDTAMYLCATSSGQAYEQYFGPGTRLTVT.

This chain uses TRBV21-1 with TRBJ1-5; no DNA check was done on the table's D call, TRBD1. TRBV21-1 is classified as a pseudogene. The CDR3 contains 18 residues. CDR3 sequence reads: CASSKEGDDRGGNQPQHF. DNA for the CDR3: TGTGCCAGCAGCAAAGAGGGGGACGACAGGGGAGGCAATCAGCCCCAGCATTTT.

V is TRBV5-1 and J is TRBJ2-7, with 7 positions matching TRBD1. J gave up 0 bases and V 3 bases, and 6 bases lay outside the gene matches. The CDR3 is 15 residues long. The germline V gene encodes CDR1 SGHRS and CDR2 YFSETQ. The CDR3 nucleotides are TGCGCCAGCAGCTACCCGGGACAGAGCTCCTACGAGCAGTACTTC. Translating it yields CASSYPGQSSYEQYF. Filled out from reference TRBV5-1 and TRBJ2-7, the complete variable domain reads KAGVTQTPRYLIKTRGQQVTLSCSPISGHRSVSWYQQTPGQGLQFLFEYFSETQRNKGNFPGRFSGRQFSNSRSEMNVSTLELGDSALYLCASSYPGQSSYEQYFGPGTRLTVT.